Included here is one TCR beta chain sequence, with context. The CDR3 extends over 14 amino acids. Losses at the gene ends were 5 bases for V and 6 bases for J; bases not matched to a gene: 3. Germline V gene sequence: CDR1 SGHTA, CDR2 FQGNSA. The data were obtained in a study of tumor-infiltrating lymphocytes in oesophageal squamous cell carcinoma. TCRdb fed the PCR reads into MiXCR, producing one record per CDR3 protein. In the table there are 9,000 to 13,000 distinct CDR3 sequences, approximately 59% of which are singletons. The chain links TRBV7-2 to TRBJ2-1; 11 bases align to TRBD2. The source is a male donor with esophageal squamous cell carcinoma. Sequencing was carried out using esophageal tumor tissue. The CDR3 loop reads CASSRGLAGNEQFF. CDR3 nucleotide sequence: TGTGCCAGCAGCCGAGGACTAGCGGGCAATGAGCAGTTCTTC.